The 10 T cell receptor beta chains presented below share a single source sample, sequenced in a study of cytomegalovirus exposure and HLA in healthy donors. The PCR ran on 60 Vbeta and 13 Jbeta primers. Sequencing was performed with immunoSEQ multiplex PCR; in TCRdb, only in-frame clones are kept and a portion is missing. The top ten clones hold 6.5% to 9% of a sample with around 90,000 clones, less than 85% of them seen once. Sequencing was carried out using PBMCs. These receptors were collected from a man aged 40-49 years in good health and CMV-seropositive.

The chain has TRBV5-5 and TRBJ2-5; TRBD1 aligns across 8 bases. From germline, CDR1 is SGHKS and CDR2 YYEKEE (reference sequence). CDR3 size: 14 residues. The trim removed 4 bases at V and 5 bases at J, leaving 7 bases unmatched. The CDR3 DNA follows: TGTGCCAGCAGCCGGAACAGGGGGTGGGAGACCCAGTACTTC. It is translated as CASSRNRGWETQYF. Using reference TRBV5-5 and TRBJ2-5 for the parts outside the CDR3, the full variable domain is DAGVTQSPTHLIKTRGQQVTLRCSPISGHKSVSWYQQVLGQGPQFIFQYYEKEERGRGNFPDRFSARQFPNYSSELNVNALLLGDSALYLCASSRNRGWETQYFGPGTRLLVL.

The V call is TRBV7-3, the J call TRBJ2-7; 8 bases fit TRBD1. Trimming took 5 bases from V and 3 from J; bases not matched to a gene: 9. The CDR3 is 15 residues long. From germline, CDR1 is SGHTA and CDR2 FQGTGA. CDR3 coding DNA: TGTGCCAGCAGCCCGGGACAGGTATATAACTACGAGCAGTACTTC. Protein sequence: CASSPGQVYNYEQYF.

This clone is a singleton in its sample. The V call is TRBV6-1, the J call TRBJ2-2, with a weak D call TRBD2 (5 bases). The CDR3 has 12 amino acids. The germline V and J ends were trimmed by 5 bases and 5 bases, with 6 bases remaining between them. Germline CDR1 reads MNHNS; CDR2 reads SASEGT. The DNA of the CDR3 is TGTGCCAGCAGTAGGGAGACCGGGGAGCTGTTTTTT. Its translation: CASSRETGELFF.

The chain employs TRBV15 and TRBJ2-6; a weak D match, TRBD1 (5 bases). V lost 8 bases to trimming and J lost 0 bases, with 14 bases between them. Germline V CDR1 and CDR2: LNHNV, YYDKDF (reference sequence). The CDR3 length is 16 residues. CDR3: CATRQGLLSGANVLTF. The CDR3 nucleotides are TGTGCCACCCGCCAGGGCTTACTCTCTGGGGCCAACGTCCTGACTTTC.

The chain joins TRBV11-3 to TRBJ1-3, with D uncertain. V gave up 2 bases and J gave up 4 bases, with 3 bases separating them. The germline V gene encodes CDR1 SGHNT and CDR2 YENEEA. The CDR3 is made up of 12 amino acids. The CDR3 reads CASSLSGNTIYF. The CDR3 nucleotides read TGTGCCAGCAGCTTATCGGGAAACACCATATATTTT. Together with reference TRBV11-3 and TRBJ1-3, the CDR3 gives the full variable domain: EAGVVQSPRYKIIEKKQPVAFWCNPISGHNTLYWYLQNLGQGPELLIRYENEEAVDDSQLPKDRFSAERLKGVDSTLKIQPAELGDSAVYLCASSLSGNTIYFGEGSWLTVV.

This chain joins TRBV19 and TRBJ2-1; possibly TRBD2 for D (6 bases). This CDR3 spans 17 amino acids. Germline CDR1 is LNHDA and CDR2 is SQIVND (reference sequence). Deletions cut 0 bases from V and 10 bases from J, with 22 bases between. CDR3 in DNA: TGTGCCAGTAGTATAGATCGGAAACGGGAGTCACCGCGGGAGCAGTTCTTC. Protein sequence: CASSIDRKRESPREQFF.

In nucleotides, the CDR3 is TGTGCCAGCAGCCAACTACAGGGGGCATATCAAGAGACCCAGTACTTC. Its protein product is CASSQLQGAYQETQYF. V gene TRBV4-2 combines with J gene TRBJ2-5; TRBD1 aligns across 9 bases. CDR1 is LGHNA, CDR2 YNFKEQ, per germline. The CDR3 loop spans 16 amino acids. V lost 2 bases to trimming and J lost 2 bases; unmatched junction nucleotides: 6.

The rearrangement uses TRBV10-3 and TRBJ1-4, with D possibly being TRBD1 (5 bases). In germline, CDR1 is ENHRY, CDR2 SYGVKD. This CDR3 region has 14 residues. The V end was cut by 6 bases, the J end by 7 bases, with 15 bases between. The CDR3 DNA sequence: TGTGCCATCAGATGGGGGGTAAGAGGTGAAAAACTGTTTTTT. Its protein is CAIRWGVRGEKLFF.

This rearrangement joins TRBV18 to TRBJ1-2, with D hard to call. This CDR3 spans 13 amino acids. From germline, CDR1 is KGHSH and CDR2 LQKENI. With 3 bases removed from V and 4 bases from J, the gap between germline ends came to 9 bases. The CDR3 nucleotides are TGTGCCAGCTCACCGGAGGACTTCTATGGCTACACCTTC. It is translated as CASSPEDFYGYTF.

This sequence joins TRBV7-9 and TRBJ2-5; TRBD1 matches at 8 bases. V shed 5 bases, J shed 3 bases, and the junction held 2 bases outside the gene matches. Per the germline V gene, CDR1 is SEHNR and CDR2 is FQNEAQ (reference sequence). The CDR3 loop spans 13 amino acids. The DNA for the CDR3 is TGTGCCAGCAGCGACAGGGGAAAAGAGACCCAGTACTTC. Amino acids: CASSDRGKETQYF.